The 27 T cell receptor beta chains below were found in one sample sequenced in a study of cytomegalovirus exposure and HLA in healthy donors. The study ran its PCR with 60 Vbeta and 13 Jbeta primers. Using immunoSEQ multiplex PCR, the repertoire was profiled, and TCRdb retains in-frame clones only, with some absent. The table includes 210,000 or so clones, approximately 81% detected once. The material sequenced was PBMCs. All receptors derive from a human donor in good health.

A single count supports this clone. DNA for the CDR3: TGTGCCAGCAGTGACCCCGGGACAGCGTTATTCCCGCATGGCTACACCTTC. Amino acids: CASSDPGTALFPHGYTF. The rearrangement uses TRBV25-1 and TRBJ1-2, with 7 bases fitting TRBD1. There are 17 residues in the CDR3. The ends lost 3 bases at V and 6 bases at J; junction bases unmatched: 16. Germline lookup yields CDR1 MGHDK and CDR2 SYGVNS.

This clone was observed at least ten times. The same CDR3 can be traced to other DNA sequences in this sample. Here the CDR3 DNA reads TGTGCCAGCAGCCAGAACAGTGAAAAACTGTTTTTT. It is translated as CASSQNSEKLFF. The chain uses TRBV14 and TRBJ1-4; D is undetermined. The CDR3 runs to 12 residues. Trimming pared 3 bases from V and 7 bases from J, leaving 6 bases between. Germline-derived CDR1 and CDR2 are SGHDN and FVKESK.

V is TRBV5-1 and J is TRBJ2-3, with D unresolved. Germline-derived CDR1 and CDR2 are SGHRS and YFSETQ. V dropped 0 bases and J dropped 4 bases, with 12 bases sitting between them. This CDR3 comprises 15 residues. The CDR3 DNA follows: TGCGCCAGCAGCTTGGAGTGGCAAATTGCAGATACGCAGTATTTT. Its protein is CASSLEWQIADTQYF.

This chain uses TRBV6-5 with TRBJ2-3; TRBD2 matches 10 bases. The CDR3 spans 13 residues. The V and J ends lost 9 bases and 3 bases, in that order; junction bases with no gene match: 3. CDR1 and CDR2 (germline): MNHEY, SVGAGI. CDR3 in DNA: TGTGCCAGTAAGCGGGAGGGTACAGATACGCAGTATTTT. Protein product: CASKREGTDTQYF.

The chain joins TRBV6-1 to TRBJ2-7; 10 bases are a match to TRBD1. The V gene's germline CDR1 is MNHNS and CDR2 SASEGT. This CDR3 is built from 14 residues. The V gene end was trimmed by 6 bases and the J gene end by 7 bases; junction bases not matched to a gene: 9. The CDR3 region has the DNA TGTGCCAGCAGCGCCGGGACAGGGGTATGGGAGCAGTACTTC. Amino acid sequence: CASSAGTGVWEQYF.

Points on this clone: A junction end diverges from the germline sequence, so it may reflect a read error. The chain carries TRBV7-9 and TRBJ2-3; no reliable D call. The CDR3 consists of 15 residues. CDR1 SEHNR and CDR2 FQNEAQ come from the germline V gene (reference sequence). CDR3 residues: CSSSLGGGSTDTQYF. CDR3 DNA sequence: TGTTCCAGCAGCTTAGGTGGTGGCAGCACAGATACGCAGTATTTT.

The rearrangement links TRBV30 to TRBJ1-5; 7 bases align to TRBD1. V lost 3 bases and J lost 9; bases outside the gene matches: 8. The germline gives CDR1 GTSNPN, CDR2 SVGIG (reference sequence). The CDR3 is made up of 13 amino acids. The CDR3 nucleotides are TGTGCCTGGAGCGACGACAGGGATCGGCCCCAGCATTTT. Its protein is CAWSDDRDRPQHF. Drawing the rest from reference TRBV30 and TRBJ1-5, the complete variable domain is SQTIHQWPATLVQPVGSPLSLECTVEGTSNPNLYWYRQAAGRGLQLLFYSVGIGQISSEVPQNLSASRPQDRQFILSSKKLLLSDSGFYLCAWSDDRDRPQHFGDGTRLSIL.

This chain uses TRBV28 with TRBJ2-3; 8 bases agree with TRBD2. Germline loops: CDR1 MDHEN, CDR2 SYDVKM. The CDR3 consists of 16 residues. V dropped 5 bases and J dropped 4; count of bases not matched to a gene: 11. The CDR3: CASSATGGGRADTQYF. CDR3 nucleotide sequence: TGTGCCAGCAGTGCTACGGGGGGGGGCCGGGCAGATACGCAGTATTTT.

The CDR3 DNA reads as TGTGCCAGCAGCGTAGAGGGCGGGAGCTCCTACAATGAGCAGTTCTTC. Protein product: CASSVEGGSSYNEQFF. The rearrangement uses TRBV9 and TRBJ2-1; 7 bases map to TRBD2. CDR1 and CDR2 from the germline V gene are SGDLS and YYNGEE. After removal of 0 bases from V and 0 bases from J, the junction contained 3 bases not matched to a gene. This CDR3 is 16 amino acids long.

V gene TRBV7-9 combines with J gene TRBJ2-2, with D possibly TRBD1 on 6 matching bases. V was cut by 2 bases and J by 4 bases, with 14 bases left in between. The CDR3 has 16 residues. Germline V gene lookup returns CDR1 SEHNR and CDR2 FQNEAQ (reference sequence). In nucleotides, the CDR3 is TGTGCCAGCAGCTTACCTCCTGTGACAGGCACCGGGGAGCTGTTTTTT. Translated: CASSLPPVTGTGELFF.

This clone was seen a single time. The chain joins TRBV25-1 to TRBJ2-3, with a tentative D call TRBD1 (6 bases). Trimming cost V 3 bases and J 3 bases, with 10 bases left between them. This CDR3 is built from 14 residues. The germline V gene encodes CDR1 MGHDK and CDR2 SYGVNS. DNA for the CDR3: TGTGCCAGCAGTGACTTTCAGGGGACAGATACGCAGTATTTT. Protein product: CASSDFQGTDTQYF.

The chain joins TRBV5-1 to TRBJ1-4; TRBD1 is a possible D gene (5 bases). The V end was cut by 4 bases, the J end by 8 bases, with 15 bases between. Germline V lookup: CDR1 SGHRS, CDR2 YFSETQ. The CDR3 has 14 amino acids. CDR3 protein: CASSVGGDQEKLFF. The DNA of the CDR3 is TGCGCCAGCAGCGTGGGGGGGGATCAGGAAAAACTGTTTTTT.

This chain joins TRBV18 and TRBJ2-7, with TRBD2 matching 7 bases. The CDR3 loop spans 17 amino acids. Germline V lookup: CDR1 KGHSH, CDR2 LQKENI. The junction had 12 bases not matched to a gene; V was cut back by 1 base and J by 3 bases. The CDR3 DNA reads TGTGCCAGCTCACCACGATCCGGGCTAGCGGTCAACTACGAGCAGTACTTC. It is translated as CASSPRSGLAVNYEQYF.

The chain is built from TRBV29-1 and TRBJ2-1; 9 positions match TRBD1. J lost 4 bases, V lost 5 bases, and 6 bases had no gene match. From germline, CDR1 is SQVTM and CDR2 ANQGSEA. This CDR3 is built from 14 residues. CDR3 sequence: CSVYPGQGYNEQFF. In DNA, the CDR3 is TGCAGCGTTTATCCGGGACAGGGATACAATGAGCAGTTCTTC.

This clone showed up just once. V and J are TRBV4-1 and TRBJ1-2; TRBD1 matches at 7 bases. J was trimmed by 5 bases and V by 0 bases; bases with no gene match: 12. In germline, CDR1 is MGHRA, CDR2 YSYEKL. The CDR3 sequence is 17 residues long. The CDR3 region is CASSQDQASRGPYGYTF. CDR3 nucleotides: TGCGCCAGCAGCCAAGATCAGGCTTCTAGGGGGCCATATGGCTACACCTTC.

The V call is TRBV30, the J call TRBJ2-3, with 11 nucleotides matching TRBD1. The CDR3 extends over 15 amino acids. In germline, CDR1 is GTSNPN, CDR2 SVGIG (reference sequence). V lost 1 base to trimming and J lost 5 bases; unmatched junction nucleotides: 5. CDR3 sequence reads: CAWSGTGGNEDTQYF. DNA for the CDR3: TGTGCCTGGAGTGGGACAGGGGGCAATGAAGATACGCAGTATTTT.

The rearrangement links TRBV19 to TRBJ2-7; 7 nucleotides match TRBD2. The CDR3 has 16 residues. Germline CDR1 is LNHDA and CDR2 is SQIVND (reference sequence). V lost 3 bases and J lost 5; bases outside the gene matches: 13. Here the CDR3 reads CASSMRSTGGPHEQYF. The CDR3 DNA is TGTGCCAGTAGTATGCGCTCGACGGGAGGACCACACGAGCAGTACTTC. The whole variable domain, remainder taken from reference TRBV19 and TRBJ2-7, is DGGITQSPKYLFRKEGQNVTLSCEQNLNHDAMYWYRQDPGQGLRLIYYSQIVNDFQKGDIAEGYSVSREKKESFPLTVTSAQKNPTAFYLCASSMRSTGGPHEQYFGPGTRLTVT.

The DNA for the CDR3 is TGTGCCAGCAGTGACTCTAGCGGGAGTTACATTCAGTACTTC. Protein product: CASSDSSGSYIQYF. The chain couples TRBV2 to TRBJ2-4; 10 nucleotides align to TRBD2. CDR1 SNHLY and CDR2 FYNNEI come from the germline V gene. The CDR3 totals 14 residues. The V segment lost 3 bases and the J segment 8 bases; nucleotides outside the gene matches: 4. Full variable domain (rest looked up from reference TRBV2 and TRBJ2-4): EPEVTQTPSHQVTQMGQEVILRCVPISNHLYFYWYRQILGQKVEFLVSFYNNEISEKSEIFDDQFSVERPDGSNFTLKIRSTKLEDSAMYFCASSDSSGSYIQYFGAGTRLSVL.

The chain combines TRBV28 with TRBJ2-1, with 7 bases fitting TRBD1. The CDR3 is 16 amino acids. The J segment lost 5 bases and the V segment lost 5 bases, leaving 12 bases of the junction unmatched. Germline CDR1 is MDHEN and CDR2 is SYDVKM. The CDR3 protein is CASSVLRDSINNEQFF. In nucleotides, the CDR3 is TGTGCCAGCAGTGTACTCCGGGACAGCATTAACAATGAGCAGTTCTTC.

This clone was detected only once. This chain links TRBV11-3 with TRBJ2-4, with TRBD1 matching over 9 bases. This CDR3 has 16 residues. Looked up from germline, CDR1 is SGHNT and CDR2 is YENEEA. Germline trimming cut 10 bases from V and 3 bases from J; bases unmatched to any gene: 13. The CDR3 DNA reads as TGTGCCACCCTAGGGACAGGGAATAACGGCAAAAACATTCAGTACTTC. This gives the protein CATLGTGNNGKNIQYF.

V gene TRBV29-1 combines with J gene TRBJ1-1; D possibly corresponds to TRBD1 (5 bases). The CDR3 is 15 residues long. V lost 7 bases and J 0 bases, leaving 18 bases between the germline ends. The germline gives CDR1 SQVTM, CDR2 ANQGSEA. Written as DNA, the CDR3 is TGCAGCGCCCTACTTAGACAGAGTGTGAACACTGAAGCTTTCTTT. This gives the protein CSALLRQSVNTEAFF.

The gene calls are TRBV5-4 and TRBJ1-2, with 7 bases that match TRBD1. The germline gives CDR1 SGHNT, CDR2 YYREEE (reference sequence). CDR3 length equals 16 residues. V was clipped by 4 bases and J by 4 bases; unmatched bases: 13. In DNA, the CDR3 is TGTGCCAGCAGCCACCCGACAGGGTTGAGGGGCTATGGCTACACCTTC. As protein: CASSHPTGLRGYGYTF.

This clone was counted once. This sequence joins TRBV11-2 and TRBJ1-1, with D possibly TRBD1 on 5 matching bases. V was shortened by 1 base and J by 1 base, with 7 bases between the two germline ends. The CDR3 length is 14 residues. The germline V gene has CDR1 SGHAT and CDR2 FQNNGV. CDR3 amino acids: CASSLGQQNTEAFF. As DNA, the CDR3 is TGTGCCAGCAGCTTAGGACAGCAGAACACTGAAGCTTTCTTT.

This chain connects TRBV28 to TRBJ2-1, with D maybe TRBD2 (6 bases). The ends were cut back, 7 bases at V and 4 bases at J, with 17 bases in the middle. This CDR3 has 15 amino acids. Germline CDR1 is MDHEN and CDR2 is SYDVKM. CDR3 sequence (DNA): TGTGCCAGCACCGTAGGGACGGGGAGGTACAATGAGCAGTTCTTC. This codes for CASTVGTGRYNEQFF.

This chain joins TRBV6-6 and TRBJ2-1; 12 nucleotides match TRBD2. The CDR3 consists of 14 residues. From germline, CDR1 is MNHNY and CDR2 SVGAGI (reference sequence). The V and J ends lost 7 bases and 7 bases, in that order; junction bases with no gene match: 5. CDR3 DNA: TGTGCCAGCAACCCGACTAGCGGGAGAAATGAGCAGTTCTTC. It codes for CASNPTSGRNEQFF.

The chain joins TRBV11-2 to TRBJ2-4; 8 bases align to TRBD2. The CDR3 is 18 residues long. Trimming cost V 4 bases and J 7 bases; bases outside gene matches: 18. CDR1 and CDR2 from the germline V gene are SGHAT and FQNNGV. The CDR3 DNA follows: TGTGCCAGCAGCTCCTTACTAGCGGCCTGGGCCCGTAATAACATTCAGTACTTC. Its protein product is CASSSLLAAWARNNIQYF. Full variable domain (outside the CDR3, taken from reference TRBV11-2 and TRBJ2-4): EAGVAQSPRYKIIEKRQSVAFWCNPISGHATLYWYQQILGQGPKLLIQFQNNGVVDDSQLPKDRFSAERLKGVDSTLKIQPAKLEDSAVYLCASSSLLAAWARNNIQYFGAGTRLSVL.

This chain links TRBV18 with TRBJ2-5; D remains unclear. Germline V lookup: CDR1 KGHSH, CDR2 LQKENI. This CDR3 region has 15 residues. V was cut by 4 bases and J by 5 bases, with 17 bases left in between. The CDR3 DNA reads as TGTGCCAGCTCACTCACGGCGTCGTTCGGGGAGACCCAGTACTTC. It encodes CASSLTASFGETQYF.